This T cell receptor beta chain was found in a study of blood T cell repertoires in COVID-19. How the authors handled the data: Estimation of nucleated cell counts was performed using reference gene primer amplification. Profiled with immunoSEQ multiplex PCR; TCRdb holds only in-frame clones, not every one. That table gives V, J and clone size, and the DNA gave D and trimming. The data show approximately 350,000 clones, over 80% seen once. This clone was detected once. This TCR was sampled from a woman in her fifties or sixties who had recovered from COVID-19. Sequenced material: PBMCs or T cells enriched from blood (not recorded which).

Written as DNA, the CDR3 is TGTGCCAGCAGCTTAGGGGCACTAAGACAGGGGGAAAACGAAAAACTGTTTTTT. Protein: CASSLGALRQGENEKLFF. This chain joins TRBV7-2 and TRBJ1-4; 9 nucleotides line up with TRBD1. The CDR3 runs to 18 residues. Germline V gene data show CDR1 as SGHTA and CDR2 as FQGNSA. J was trimmed by 8 bases and V by 1 base; bases with no gene match: 14.